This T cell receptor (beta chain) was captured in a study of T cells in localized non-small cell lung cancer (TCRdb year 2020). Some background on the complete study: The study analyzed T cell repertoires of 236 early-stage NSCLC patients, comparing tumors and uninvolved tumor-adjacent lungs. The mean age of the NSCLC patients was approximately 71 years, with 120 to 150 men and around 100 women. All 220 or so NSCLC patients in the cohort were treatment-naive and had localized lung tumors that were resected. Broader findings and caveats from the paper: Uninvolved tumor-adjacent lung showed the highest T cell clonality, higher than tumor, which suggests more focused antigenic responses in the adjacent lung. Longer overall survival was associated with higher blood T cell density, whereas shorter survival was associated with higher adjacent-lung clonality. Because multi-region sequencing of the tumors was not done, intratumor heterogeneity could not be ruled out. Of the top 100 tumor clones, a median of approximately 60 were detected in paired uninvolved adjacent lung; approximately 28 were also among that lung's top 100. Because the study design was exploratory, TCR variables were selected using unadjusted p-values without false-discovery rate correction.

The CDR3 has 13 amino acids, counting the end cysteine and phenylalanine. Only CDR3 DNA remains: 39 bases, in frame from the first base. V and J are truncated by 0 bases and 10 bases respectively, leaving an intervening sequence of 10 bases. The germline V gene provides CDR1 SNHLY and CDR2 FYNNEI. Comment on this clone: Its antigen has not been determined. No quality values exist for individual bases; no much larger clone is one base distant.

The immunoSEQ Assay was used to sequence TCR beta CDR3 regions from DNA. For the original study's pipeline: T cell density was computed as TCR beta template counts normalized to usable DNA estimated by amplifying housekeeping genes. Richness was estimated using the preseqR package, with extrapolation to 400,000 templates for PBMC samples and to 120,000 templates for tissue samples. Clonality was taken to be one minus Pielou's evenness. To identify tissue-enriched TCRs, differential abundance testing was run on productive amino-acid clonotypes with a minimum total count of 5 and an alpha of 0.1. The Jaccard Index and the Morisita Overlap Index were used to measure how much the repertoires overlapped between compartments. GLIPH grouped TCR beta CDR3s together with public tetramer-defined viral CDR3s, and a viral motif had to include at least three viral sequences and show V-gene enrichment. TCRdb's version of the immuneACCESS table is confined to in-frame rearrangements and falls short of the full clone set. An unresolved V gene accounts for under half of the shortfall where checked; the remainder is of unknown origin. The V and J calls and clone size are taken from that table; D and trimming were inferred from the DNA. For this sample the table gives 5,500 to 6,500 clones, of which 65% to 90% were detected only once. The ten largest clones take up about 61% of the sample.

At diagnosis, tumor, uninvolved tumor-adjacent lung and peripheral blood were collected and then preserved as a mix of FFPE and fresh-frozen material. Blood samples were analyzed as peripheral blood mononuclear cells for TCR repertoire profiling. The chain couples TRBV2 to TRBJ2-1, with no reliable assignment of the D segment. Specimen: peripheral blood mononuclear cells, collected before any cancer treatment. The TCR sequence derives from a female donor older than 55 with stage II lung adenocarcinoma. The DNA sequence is TGTGCCAGCAGTGAAGCAGGAGCAGAAGAGCAGTTCTTC. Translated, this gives CASSEAGAEEQFF.